These T cell receptor beta chains were read from a single sample in a study of blood T cell repertoires in COVID-19. Measured with immunoSEQ multiplex PCR; TCRdb has only the in-frame clones, and not every one. The data show approximately 200,000 clones, approximately 90% seen once. Sequences were obtained from peripheral blood. These receptors were collected from a man in his forties or fifties with acute or convalescent COVID-19. Each CDR3 is given with its conserved first and last residue. A D gene is named only where the DNA matches it firmly. Rows give clone size only sometimes, using once, few, many, or a class for an expanded clone.

>TRBD1|TRBJ2-1|TRBV19|.
CASSTQGQGVGEQFF
TGTGCCAGTAGTACTCAGGGACAGGGGGTAGGTGAGCAGTTCTTC
>.|TRBJ1-1|TRBV5-5|many
CASSFVRDTEAFF
TGTGCCAGCAGCTTTGTGAGAGACACTGAAGCTTTCTTT
>.|TRBJ1-1|TRBV7-6|.
CASSLPVGAVGSEAFF
TGTGCCAGCAGCCTCCCGGTGGGGGCTGTTGGGTCTGAAGCTTTCTTT
>TRBD1|TRBJ2-1|TRBV6-6|.
CASSLDPGTGGRNEQFF
TGTGCCAGCAGTCTAGACCCCGGGACAGGGGGCAGGAATGAGCAGTTCTTC
>.|TRBJ1-5|TRBV12-3/TRBV12-4|.
CASSSGQIQPQHF
TGTGCCAGCAGTTCAGGACAAATTCAGCCCCAGCATTTT
>.|TRBJ1-4|TRBV4-1|.
CASSRVPGDNEKLFF
TGCGCCAGCAGTCGGGTTCCAGGGGATAATGAAAAACTGTTTTTT
>.|TRBJ2-1|TRBV19|.
CASSQGRGNEQFF
TGTGCCAGTAGTCAGGGAAGGGGAAATGAGCAGTTCTTC
>.|TRBJ1-5|TRBV6-5|.
CASSSGTLSGPQHF
TGTGCCAGCAGTTCCGGGACACTCTCGGGGCCCCAGCATTTT
>TRBD1|TRBJ1-6|TRBV5-1|.
CASSHRDSHNSPLHF
TGCGCCAGCAGCCACCGGGACAGCCACAATTCACCCCTCCACTTT
>.|TRBJ1-2|TRBV18|.
CASSPRGVGYTF
TGTGCCAGCTCACCCCGGGGGGTTGGCTACACCTTC
>TRBD1|TRBJ1-2|TRBV5-1|.
CASSPGTGEAYGYTF
TGCGCCAGCAGCCCAGGGACAGGGGAGGCCTATGGCTACACCTTC
>.|TRBJ1-5|TRBV7-8|.
CASSLRDGSNQPQHF
TGTGCCAGCAGCCTCAGGGATGGGAGCAATCAGCCCCAGCATTTT
>TRBD1|TRBJ1-3|TRBV6-1|.
CASSEHRGRNTIYF
TGTGCCAGCAGTGAACACAGGGGCAGAAACACCATATATTTT
>TRBD1|TRBJ1-2|TRBV5-1|.
CASSTSPGQDYGYTF
TGCGCCAGCAGTACCTCCCCGGGACAGGACTATGGCTACACCTTC
>.|TRBJ1-1|TRBV18|few
CASSPLWGDTEAFF
TGTGCCAGCTCACCATTATGGGGGGACACTGAAGCTTTCTTT
>.|TRBJ1-6|TRBV7-3|.
CASSIGGDSPLHF
TGTGCCAGCAGTATAGGGGGGGATTCACCCCTCCACTTT
>TRBD1|TRBJ1-6|TRBV5-4|.
CASSLEGQGSNSPLHF
TGTGCCAGCAGCTTGGAGGGACAGGGAAGTAATTCACCCCTCCACTTT
>.|TRBJ1-4|TRBV10-3|.
CAISGQSNEKLFF
TGTGCCATCAGTGGACAGAGTAATGAAAAACTGTTTTTT
>.|TRBJ1-4|TRBV6-5|.
CASNGVLYEKLFF
TGTGCCAGCAACGGGGTGTTATATGAAAAACTGTTTTTT
>TRBD2|TRBJ2-3|TRBV7-6|few
CASSLVGGAEGAADTQYF
TGTGCCAGCAGCTTAGTCGGGGGGGCGGAGGGAGCCGCAGATACGCAGTATTTT
>.|TRBJ1-5|TRBV2|once
CASSLYSNQPQHF
TGTGCCAGCAGTCTCTATAGCAATCAGCCCCAGCATTTT
>TRBD1|TRBJ1-2|TRBV18|.
CASSRDRGGTSNYGYTF
TGTGCCAGCTCACGAGACAGGGGAGGGACCTCTAACTATGGCTACACCTTC
>.|TRBJ2-5|TRBV3-1/TRBV3-2|.
CASSPRQRFQETQYF
TGTGCCAGCAGCCCTCGACAGAGATTCCAAGAGACCCAGTACTTC
>.|TRBJ2-2|TRBV4-2|.
CASSQEWGRLGNTGELFF
TGTGCCAGCAGCCAGGAATGGGGCAGGTTAGGGAACACCGGGGAGCTGTTTTTT
>.|TRBJ1-2|TRBV30|few
CAWSVGQGPSYGYTF
TGTGCCTGGAGTGTAGGGCAGGGGCCTAGCTATGGCTACACCTTC
>TRBD1|TRBJ2-7|TRBV6-2/TRBV6-3|.
CASSYGTGLNYEQYF
TGTGCCAGCAGTTACGGGACAGGGTTGAACTACGAGCAGTACTTC
>TRBD1|TRBJ1-6|TRBV5-8|.
CASSWGQGESPLHF
TGTGCCAGCAGCTGGGGACAGGGCGAATCACCCCTCCACTTT
>.|TRBJ1-6|TRBV9|.
CASSPWGGDYNSPLHF
TGTGCCAGCAGCCCCTGGGGGGGGGATTATAATTCACCCCTCCACTTT
>.|TRBJ2-6|TRBV11-2|.
CVSSDTSGVVGANVLTF
TGTGTCAGCAGCGATACCTCAGGGGTGGTGGGGGCCAACGTCCTGACTTTC
>.|TRBJ1-5|TRBV19|.
CASSIQAKIQPQHF
TGTGCCAGTAGTATTCAGGCAAAAATTCAGCCCCAGCATTTT
>.|TRBJ1-1|TRBV18|few
CASSPRGPLNTEAFF
TGTGCCAGCTCACCCAGGGGACCCCTCAACACTGAAGCTTTCTTT
>.|TRBJ2-5|TRBV5-1|.
CASSYGRAQETQYF
TGCGCCAGCAGCTACGGCAGGGCTCAAGAGACCCAGTACTTC
>.|TRBJ1-5|TRBV27|.
CASSFTGSQPQHF
TGTGCCAGCAGTTTTACGGGATCTCAGCCCCAGCATTTT
>.|TRBJ1-4|TRBV27|.
CASSDQGLTNEKLFF
TGTGCCAGCAGTGATCAGGGACTCACTAATGAAAAACTGTTTTTT
>.|TRBJ1-4|TRBV2|.
CASKEQGGSNEKLFF
TGTGCCAGCAAGGAACAGGGAGGGTCTAATGAAAAACTGTTTTTT